This paragraph reports one T cell receptor (beta chain). Its antigen is still unknown. The CDR3 totals 17 residues. V lost 5 bases to trimming and J lost 6 bases; unmatched junction nucleotides: 12. The germline V gene has CDR1 SGHTA and CDR2 FQGNSA. The record originates from a study of OX40 agonist ivuxolimab in advanced cancers. Across the whole study: Patients treated during dose escalation were battling hepatocellular carcinoma, melanoma, renal cell or head and neck cancer. Partial responses were recorded for three patients, including one with hepatocellular carcinoma and two with cutaneous melanoma. Study findings and constraints: CD4+ and CD8+ T cells in blood underwent clonal expansion by week 6 at 0.1 to 3.0 mg/kg.

The table came from immunoSEQ multiplex PCR; TCRdb's copy has only in-frame clones and leaves some out. The table has just under 55,000 clones, nearly 80% seen once; the top ten hold under 4.5%. At baseline, cycle 4 day 1, and cycle 7 day 1, blood was sampled. This clonotype was obtained from an adult with an advanced solid tumor such as melanoma, head and neck, liver or kidney cancer. Source: CD4+ or CD8+ T cells sorted from blood, taken in a trial of the OX40 agonist ivuxolimab. The rearrangement uses TRBV7-2 and TRBJ2-7, with TRBD2 matching over 14 bases. The CDR3 loop reads CASSPPTSGRANLEQYF. In DNA, the CDR3 is TGTGCCAGCAGCCCACCGACTAGCGGGAGGGCCAATCTCGAGCAGTACTTC. The full variable domain, with the rest looked up from reference TRBV7-2 and TRBJ2-7, is GAGVSQSPSNKVTEKGKDVELRCDPISGHTALYWYRQSLGQGLEFLIYFQGNSAPDKSGLPSDRFSAERTGGSVSTLTIQRTQQEDSAVYLCASSPPTSGRANLEQYFGPGTRLTVT.